This TCR beta chain was retrieved from a study of glioma-infiltrating T cells (dated by TCRdb to about 2016). Regarding the study in general: Low-grade gliomas were represented by WHO grade II oligodendrogliomas or astrocytomas, and glioblastomas were represented by WHO grade IV tumors that were sampled at initial rather than recurrent diagnosis. The study sequenced TCR alpha- and beta-chain repertoires from glioma tissue, from non-neoplastic brain tissue and from matched peripheral blood mononuclear cells. The paired cohort was made up of three low-grade glioma patients, seven to nine primary glioblastoma patients and three non-glioma patients who contributed non-neoplastic brain tissue. Dexamethasone was administered to glioma patients for six or fewer days before surgery. Blood libraries targeted roughly 4- to 11-fold sequencing coverage of about a million peripheral T cells. To measure how far tissue and blood T-cell populations diverged, each tissue-infiltrating repertoire was compared against the peripheral blood repertoire of the same patient.

V is shortened by 4 bases, J by 5 bases, and the region joining them spans 12 bases. There are 13 amino acids in the CDR3, from cysteine to phenylalanine inclusive. The retained sequence is limited to the CDR3, 39 bases, with the frame set at the first base. Via the germline V gene, CDR1 is MNHNS and CDR2 SASEGT. The full study reports these points: Small numbers underpinned the group comparisons: roughly 8 glioblastoma patients, three low-grade glioma patients and three non-neoplastic patients. In non-neoplastic patients, VJ-independent divergence between tissue and blood fell below expectation, whereas in all gliomas, and especially in low-grade gliomas, the divergence rose above expectation. Very few CDR3 sequences were found to be shared between tissue and blood, and this scarcity was attributed to high CDR3 diversity and limited sampling. A signature set of shared blood CDR3 motifs marked patients with low tissue-blood divergence and was depleted in highly divergent patients.

Immediately after resection, surgical brain or tumor specimens were cryofrozen in liquid nitrogen, with peripheral blood cells collected concurrently. To note about this clonotype: Its antigen remains undetermined. No much larger clone exists at a distance of one base, and base qualities are not known.

The iRepertoire nested amplicon-rescue multiplex PCR (arm-PCR) platform was used to amplify TCR alpha and beta CDR3 regions from RNA. One-step reverse transcription and amplification used about 95-400 ng of tissue mRNA or PBMC total RNA as input. Following bead purification, Illumina adapters were added through a secondary multiplex PCR, and the libraries were then gel-purified between 200 and 400 bp. Internal 6-nucleotide barcodes were carried by the libraries and were used for demultiplexing. Sequencing of libraries was performed on an Illumina MiSeq with 2x220 or 2x250 nucleotide paired-end reads. The original methods were these. Paired reads were merged using FLASH 1.2.11 and were aligned to the GRCh37 human genome using BWA-MEM, after which TRA and TRB reads were extracted. An IMGT-derived reference of cassette sequences and CDR3 motifs, with pseudogenes included, was used for V and J assignment. Reads were translated in three frames, and productive CDR3s were defined as those with a C...FGXG motif and no stop codons. A clonotype was defined as a unique combination of a V-J cassette pair and a CDR3 amino acid sequence. Reads were filtered by Hamming distance, with the threshold set by the sequence error rate of each sample in mapped regions. TCRdb applied fastp at Q25 and MiXCR to the public reads, then kept only in-frame beta chains. Entries that share a CDR3 protein sequence are merged under the most common genes and DNA. These V and J calls originate from TCRdb's pipeline instead of the authors' own analysis. This sample comprises more than 350,000 distinct CDR3 sequences, less than 50% of them detected only once. 12% of the sample goes to the ten largest clones.

The sequence was collected from a human donor with low-grade glioma or glioblastoma, undergoing nonglioma brain surgery, or in good health (not recorded which). Sequencing was carried out using glioma tissue, nonneoplastic brain tissue, or PBMCs (not recorded which). Recombination connected TRBV6-1 to TRBJ2-7; the best D guess is TRBD2, with 5 bases matching. The DNA reads TGTGCCAGCAGTGGGACTTATACACACGAGCAGTACTTC. Translation gives CASSGTYTHEQYF.